The clone carrying this T cell receptor (beta chain) is medium-sized by share. Covering alpha and beta chains, TRAV- and TRBV-specific primers were used for the first-strand cDNA. Amplification of TCRs used a constant-region primer and V-primer adapter for 20 PCR cycles. TCRdb redid the calling of the reads with MiXCR, one entry per CDR3 protein. The repertoire holds 30,000 to 40,000 distinct CDR3 sequences, with about 20% as singletons. These data are taken from a study of low-dose radiotherapy and immunotherapy resistance in tumors. Study context: Every two weeks patients got nivolumab 240 mg flat dose, plus ipilimumab 1 mg/kg every six weeks, intravenously.

Germline V CDR1 and CDR2: MDHEN, SYDVKM. The V segment lost 5 bases and the J segment 9 bases; nucleotides outside the gene matches: 9. The CDR3 extends over 15 amino acids. The time point was: after trial treatment. Treatment: LDRT plus nivolumab, ipilimumab, low-dose cyclophosphamide and aspirin (RACIN trial). Each patient who was eligible had an advanced solid tumor with no tumor-infiltrating lymphocytes. V and J are TRBV28 and TRBJ2-1; the match to TRBD2 covers 11 bases. This clonotype was obtained from a female donor with ovarian cancer. This specimen was PBMCs, taken after low-dose radiotherapy plus immunotherapy. CDR3 coding DNA: TGTGCCAGCAGTCCGCCGGGACTAGCGGCAAGTGAGCAGTTCTTC. Residues: CASSPPGLAASEQFF.